This TCR beta chain was identified in a study of cytomegalovirus exposure and HLA in healthy donors. Findings of the study overall: In vitro data verified a few CMV-associated chains as specific for CMV antigens. A subsequent analysis found that TCR clusters from the first cohort also tended to co-occur in the 90 to 150 validation repertoires, with about 94% of cluster scores above 0.

The table came from immunoSEQ multiplex PCR; TCRdb's copy has only in-frame clones and leaves some out. The sample records over 200,000 clones, over 65% being singletons. A note on this clone: What it binds is unknown.

Trimming left V 6 bases short and J 0 bases short, with 9 bases between. CDR1 MNHNS and CDR2 SASEGT come from the germline V gene. There are 15 residues in the CDR3. The sample consisted of PBMCs. The V and J genes are TRBV6-1 and TRBJ2-6; perhaps TRBD1 as D (6 bases). The clonotype originates from a woman aged 18-29 years in good health and CMV-seronegative. For the CDR3, the DNA is TGTGCCAGCAGCTACAGGGCCTCTGGGGCCAACGTCCTGACTTTC. This encodes CASSYRASGANVLTF.